This TCR beta chain comes out of a study of graft-versus-host responses after intestinal transplantation. Study context: All of the recipients had induction that used anti-thymocyte globulin, then tacrolimus and steroids for about 3 years. Whole-study findings and limits: Present in recipient marrow, GvH clones included some that appeared first in ileum or blood. Peak circulating GvH clone levels were associated with early post-transplant HvG declines.

Details on this clone: What it binds is not known.

Data came from immunoSEQ multiplex PCR; TCRdb stores just in-frame clones and leaves some out. The table has almost 40,000 clones, roughly 96% seen once. The source of this sequence is a human donor who was the organ donor for an intestinal transplant. The specimen comprised unstimulated CD8+ T cells sorted from spleen or lymph node cells, sampled before transplant.

This CDR3 is CASSYRLAAKQETQYF. The CDR3 coding sequence is TGTGCCAGCAGTTACCGACTAGCCGCTAAGCAAGAGACCCAGTACTTC. This chain joins TRBV6-6 and TRBJ2-5; the match to TRBD2 covers 7 bases. The CDR3 has 16 amino acids. The junction had 8 bases not matched to a gene; V was cut back by 2 bases and J by 2 bases. The germline V gene has CDR1 MNHNY and CDR2 SVGAGI (reference sequence).